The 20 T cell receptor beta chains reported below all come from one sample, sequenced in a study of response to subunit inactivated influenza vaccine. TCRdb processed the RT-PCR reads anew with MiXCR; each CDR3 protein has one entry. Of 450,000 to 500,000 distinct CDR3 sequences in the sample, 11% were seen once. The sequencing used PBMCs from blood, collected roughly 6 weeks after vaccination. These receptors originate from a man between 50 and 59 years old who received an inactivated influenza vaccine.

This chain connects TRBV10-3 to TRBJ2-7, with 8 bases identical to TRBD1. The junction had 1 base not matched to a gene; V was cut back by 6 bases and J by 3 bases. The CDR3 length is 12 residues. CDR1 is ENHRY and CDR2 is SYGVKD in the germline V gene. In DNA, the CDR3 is TGTGCCATCAGAGGGACAGGCTACGAGCAGTACTTC. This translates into CAIRGTGYEQYF.

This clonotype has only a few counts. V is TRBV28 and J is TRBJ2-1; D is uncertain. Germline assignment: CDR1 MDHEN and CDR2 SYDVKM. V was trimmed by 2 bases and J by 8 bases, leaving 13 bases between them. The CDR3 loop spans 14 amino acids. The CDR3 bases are TGTGCCAGCAGTTTAGGCCGCGAAAGGGATGAGCAGTTCTTC. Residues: CASSLGRERDEQFF.

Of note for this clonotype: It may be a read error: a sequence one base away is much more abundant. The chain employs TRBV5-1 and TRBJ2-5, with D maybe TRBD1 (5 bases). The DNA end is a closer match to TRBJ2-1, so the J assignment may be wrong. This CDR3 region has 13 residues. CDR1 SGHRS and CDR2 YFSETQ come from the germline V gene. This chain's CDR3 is CASRLTAQETQFF. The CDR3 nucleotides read TGCGCCAGCAGATTGACAGCACAAGAGACCCAGTTCTTC.

The CDR3 sequence is CASSLEPQGSYEQYF. CDR3 DNA sequence: TGCGCCAGCAGCTTGGAACCGCAGGGCTCCTACGAGCAGTACTTC. The rearrangement uses TRBV5-1 and TRBJ2-7; a weak D match, TRBD1 (5 bases). The CDR3 covers 15 residues. Trimming removed 0 bases from V and 0 bases from J, with 10 bases in between. Germline-derived CDR1 and CDR2 are SGHRS and YFSETQ.

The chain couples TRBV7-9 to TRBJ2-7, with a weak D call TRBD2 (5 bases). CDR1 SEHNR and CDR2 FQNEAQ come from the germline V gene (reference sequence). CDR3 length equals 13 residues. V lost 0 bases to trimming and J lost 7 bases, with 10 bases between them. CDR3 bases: TGTGCCAGCAGCTTAGCCGGGGAGAAGGAGCAGTACTTC. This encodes CASSLAGEKEQYF.

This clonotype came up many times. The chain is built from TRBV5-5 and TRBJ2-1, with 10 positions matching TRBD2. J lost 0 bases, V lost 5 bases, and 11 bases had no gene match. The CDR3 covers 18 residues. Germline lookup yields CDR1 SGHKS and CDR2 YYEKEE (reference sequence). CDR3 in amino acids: CASRFELAGSRSYNEQFF. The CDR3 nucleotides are TGTGCCAGCAGGTTTGAACTAGCGGGATCTCGCTCCTACAATGAGCAGTTCTTC.

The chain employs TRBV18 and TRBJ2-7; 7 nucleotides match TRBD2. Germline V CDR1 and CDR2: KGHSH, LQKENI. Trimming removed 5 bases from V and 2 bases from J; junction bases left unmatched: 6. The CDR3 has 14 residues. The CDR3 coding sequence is TGTGCCAGCTCAGCCGGGGGAGGGACCTACGAGCAGTACTTC. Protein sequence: CASSAGGGTYEQYF.

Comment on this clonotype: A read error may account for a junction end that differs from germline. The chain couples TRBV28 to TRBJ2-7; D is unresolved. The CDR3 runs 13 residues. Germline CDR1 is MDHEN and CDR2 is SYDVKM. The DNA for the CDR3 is TGTGCCAGCGGTTTTCCCGGTAACTACGAGCAGTACTTC. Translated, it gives CASGFPGNYEQYF.

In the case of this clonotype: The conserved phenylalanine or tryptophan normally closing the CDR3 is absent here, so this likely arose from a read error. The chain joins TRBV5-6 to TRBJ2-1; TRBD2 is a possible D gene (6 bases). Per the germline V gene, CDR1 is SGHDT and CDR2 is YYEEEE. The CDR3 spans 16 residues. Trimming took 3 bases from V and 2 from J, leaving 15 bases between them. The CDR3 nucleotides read TGTGCCAGCAGCTCACGCTTGGGGGGTGCCTACAATGAGCAGTTCCTC. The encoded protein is CASSSRLGGAYNEQFL.

CDR3 region: CASSLQDNGYTF. CDR3 coding DNA: TGTGCCAGCAGCTTACAGGATAATGGCTACACCTTC. The V call is TRBV5-6, the J call TRBJ1-2; D may be TRBD1 (5 bases). Per germline, CDR1 SGHDT and CDR2 YYEEEE. V was trimmed by 2 bases and J by 6 bases, leaving 8 bases between them. The CDR3 has 12 residues.

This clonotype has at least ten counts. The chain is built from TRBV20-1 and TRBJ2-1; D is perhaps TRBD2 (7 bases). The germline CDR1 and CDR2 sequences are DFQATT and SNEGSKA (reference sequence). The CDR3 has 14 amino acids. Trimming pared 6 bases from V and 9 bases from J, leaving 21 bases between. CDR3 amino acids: CSASTDGGLGEQFF. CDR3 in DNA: TGCAGTGCCTCGACCGACGGGGGGCTGGGTGAGCAGTTCTTC.

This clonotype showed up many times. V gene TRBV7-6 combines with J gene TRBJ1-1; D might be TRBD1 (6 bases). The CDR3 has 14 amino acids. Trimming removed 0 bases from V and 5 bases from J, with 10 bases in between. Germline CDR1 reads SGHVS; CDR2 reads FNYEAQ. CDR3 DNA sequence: TGTGCCAGCAGCTTAGCAGGGGGTGAAACTGAAGCTTTCTTT. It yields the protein CASSLAGGETEAFF. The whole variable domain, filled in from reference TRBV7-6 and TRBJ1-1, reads GAGVSQSPRYKVTKRGQDVALRCDPISGHVSLYWYRQALGQGPEFLTYFNYEAQQDKSGLPNDRFSAERPEGSISTLTIQRTEQRDSAMYRCASSLAGGETEAFFGQGTRLTVV.

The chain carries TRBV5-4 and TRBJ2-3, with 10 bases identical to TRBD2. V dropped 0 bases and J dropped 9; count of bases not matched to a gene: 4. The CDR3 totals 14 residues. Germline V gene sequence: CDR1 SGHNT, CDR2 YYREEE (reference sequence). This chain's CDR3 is CASSLGLAGVTQYF. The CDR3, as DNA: TGTGCCAGCAGCTTGGGACTAGCGGGTGTGACGCAGTATTTT.

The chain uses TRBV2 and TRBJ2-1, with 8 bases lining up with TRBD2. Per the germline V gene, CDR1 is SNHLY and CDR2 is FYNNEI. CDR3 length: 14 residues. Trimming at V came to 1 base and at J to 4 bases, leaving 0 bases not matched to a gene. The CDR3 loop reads CASSEVAGYNEQFF. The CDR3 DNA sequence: TGTGCCAGCAGTGAAGTAGCGGGGTACAATGAGCAGTTCTTC.

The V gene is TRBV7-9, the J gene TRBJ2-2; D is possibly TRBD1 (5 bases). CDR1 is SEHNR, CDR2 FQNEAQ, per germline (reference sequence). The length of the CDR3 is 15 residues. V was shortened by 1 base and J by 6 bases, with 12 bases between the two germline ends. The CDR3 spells CASSLGNRLSGELFF. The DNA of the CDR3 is TGTGCCAGCAGCTTAGGAAACAGGTTGTCCGGGGAGCTGTTTTTT.

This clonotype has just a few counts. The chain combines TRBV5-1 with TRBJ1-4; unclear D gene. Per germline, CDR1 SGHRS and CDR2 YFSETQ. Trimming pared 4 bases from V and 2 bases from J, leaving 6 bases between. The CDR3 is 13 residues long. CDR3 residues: CASSRGTNEKLFF. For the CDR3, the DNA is TGCGCCAGCAGCCGGGGTACTAATGAAAAACTGTTTTTT.

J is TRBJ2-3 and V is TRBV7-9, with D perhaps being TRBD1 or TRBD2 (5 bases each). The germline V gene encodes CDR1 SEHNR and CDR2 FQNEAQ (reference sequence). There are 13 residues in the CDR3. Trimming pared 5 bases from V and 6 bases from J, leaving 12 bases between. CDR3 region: CASSAGTLDTQYF. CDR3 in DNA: TGTGCCAGCAGCGCCGGGACCCTGGATACGCAGTATTTT.

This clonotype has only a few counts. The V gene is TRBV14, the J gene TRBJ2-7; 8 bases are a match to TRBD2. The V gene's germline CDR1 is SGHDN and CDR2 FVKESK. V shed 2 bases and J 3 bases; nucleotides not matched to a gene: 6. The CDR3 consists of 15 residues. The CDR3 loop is CASSQPGGGGYEQYF. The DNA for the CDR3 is TGTGCCAGCAGCCAACCGGGGGGGGGAGGCTACGAGCAGTACTTC.

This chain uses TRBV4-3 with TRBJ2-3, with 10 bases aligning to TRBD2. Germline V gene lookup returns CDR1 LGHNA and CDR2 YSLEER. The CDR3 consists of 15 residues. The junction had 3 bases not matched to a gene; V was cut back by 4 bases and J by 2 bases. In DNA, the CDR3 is TGCGCCAGCAGCCGGACTAGCGGCGACACAGATACGCAGTATTTT. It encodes CASSRTSGDTDTQYF.

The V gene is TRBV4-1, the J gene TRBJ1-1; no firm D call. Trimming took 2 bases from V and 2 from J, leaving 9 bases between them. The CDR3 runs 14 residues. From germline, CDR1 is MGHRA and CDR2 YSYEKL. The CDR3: CASSQPGRNTEAFF. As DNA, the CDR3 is TGCGCCAGCAGCCAACCGGGTCGTAACACTGAAGCTTTCTTT.